Sequencing of this T cell receptor (beta chain) was carried out in a study of T cell changes during pregnancy in multiple sclerosis. Unmatched junction bases numbered 4, after V lost 4 bases and J lost 4 bases. This CDR3 comprises 14 residues. Germline lookup yields CDR1 MGHRA and CDR2 YSYEKL. The protocol was immunoSEQ multiplex PCR, while the TCRdb copy is restricted to in-frame clones and leaves out a portion. The data show about 120,000 clones, approximately 95% seen once. The sequence was collected from a female donor with multiple sclerosis, enrolled in a pregnancy study. This chain uses TRBV4-1 with TRBJ1-5; 7 nucleotides match TRBD1. This specimen consisted of peripheral blood, obtained before pregnancy. CDR3 sequence reads: CASSPTGINQPQHF. The CDR3 nucleotides are TGCGCCAGCAGCCCGACAGGGATAAATCAGCCCCAGCATTTT.